This entry describes one T cell receptor beta chain. Its antigen is currently unknown. The authors ran a second PCR of about 6 to 11 cycles using a sample-barcoded 5' primer and a J-beta primer mix. Each CDR3 protein is one row after TCRdb ran MiXCR on the 5' RACE reads. This sample has over 1,500,000 distinct CDR3 sequences, with 40% to 55% found just once. Peripheral blood, around 10 milliliters per donor, was collected. These data are taken from a study of blood T cells in healthy people across ages. Regarding the study as a whole: Relative to aged donors, long-lived donors carried more naive CD4+ cells and displayed higher diversity. The fall in TCR beta diversity per million T cells was roughly linear with age.

The receptor comes from a woman aged 35 to 49 in good health. The sample comprised blood.

This CDR3 is CASSVDPGQGDSPLHF. CDR3 nucleotide sequence: TGTGCCAGCAGCGTAGACCCGGGACAGGGGGATTCACCCCTCCACTTT. V gene TRBV9 combines with J gene TRBJ1-6; 11 nucleotides line up with TRBD1. Trimming removed 0 bases from V and 8 bases from J; junction bases left unmatched: 4. The CDR3 loop spans 16 amino acids. CDR1 and CDR2 from the germline V gene are SGDLS and YYNGEE.